This entry is about one TCR beta chain. Antigen unknown. PCR primers comprised 60 Vbeta and 13 Jbeta primers. The assay was immunoSEQ multiplex PCR, and TCRdb's table has in-frame clones only and misses some. Of about 63,000 clones listed, 73% are singletons. This record belongs to a study of cytomegalovirus exposure and HLA in healthy donors. The V gene's germline CDR1 is SGDLS and CDR2 YYNGEE. Trimming pared 2 bases from V and 5 bases from J, leaving 22 bases between. CDR3 length: 18 residues. Study-wide results and limits: It was taken for granted in presence/absence analyses that sequencing depth across donors was roughly uniform.

The chain links TRBV9 to TRBJ2-2, with TRBD2 as a possible D gene (7 bases). The TCR was taken from a man aged 50 to 60 in good health and CMV-seronegative. Material: PBMCs. CDR3 DNA sequence: TGTGCCAGCAGCGTGAGGGGGGGTGGCGTCCCGGGTACCGGGGAGCTGTTTTTT. Translating gives CASSVRGGGVPGTGELFF.